Listed below are T cell receptor beta chains from one sample, sequenced in a study of cytomegalovirus exposure and HLA in healthy donors. Sequencing was performed with immunoSEQ multiplex PCR; in TCRdb, only in-frame clones are kept and a portion is missing. The sample has about 49,000 clones; 85% to 95% are singletons. The source material was PBMCs. These receptors came from a man between 18 and 35 years old in good health and CMV-seronegative. Each CDR3 is given with its conserved first and last residue. The order of the fields is clone size, J gene, D gene, V gene, CDR3 DNA, CDR3 protein. D genes are given only for firm matches. Expanded clones are given a class, and other clones once, few, many or no size at all.

NA,TRBJ1-5,NA,TRBV11-3,TGTGCCAGCAGCCCTACTGTGGGGGGTGACAATCAGCCCCAGCATTTT,CASSPTVGGDNQPQHF
NA,TRBJ1-5,TRBD1,TRBV15,TGTGCCACCAGCTCCTCGGGACAGGGGGCAGGGCAGCCCCAGCATTTT,CATSSSGQGAGQPQHF
NA,TRBJ1-5,NA,TRBV27,TGTGCCAGCAGTGACCGGGGGGGGAGGAATCAGCCCCAGCATTTT,CASSDRGGRNQPQHF
NA,TRBJ2-1,NA,TRBV5-1,TGCGCCAGCAGCTTGGACGGGAGCTCCTACAATGAGCAGTTCTTC,CASSLDGSSYNEQFF
NA,TRBJ2-1,TRBD1,TRBV7-8,TGTGCCAGCAGCTCCCTCCCCGGGACAGGTCACAATGAGCAGTTCTTC,CASSSLPGTGHNEQFF
NA,TRBJ2-7,NA,TRBV13,TGTGCCAGCAGCTTTGTTGGGAGCTCCTACGAGCAGTACTTC,CASSFVGSSYEQYF
NA,TRBJ1-1,NA,TRBV28,TGTGCCAGCAATCTCTTAGGGGGGGAGAACACTGAAGCTTTCTTT,CASNLLGGENTEAFF
few,TRBJ1-5,NA,TRBV28,TGTGCCAGCAGCTATAGCAATCAGCCCCAGCATTTT,CASSYSNQPQHF
NA,TRBJ2-5,TRBD1,TRBV4-1,TGCGCCAGCAGCCCCCCTACAGGGGTTGAGACCCAGTACTTC,CASSPPTGVETQYF
NA,TRBJ1-2,TRBD1,TRBV6-6,TGTGCCAGCAGTGGGGGACAGGGATTTCAGGATGGCTACACCTTC,CASSGGQGFQDGYTF
once,TRBJ2-7,NA,TRBV13,TGTGCCAGCACGCTGGCCGGGACCTACGAGCAGTACTTC,CASTLAGTYEQYF
NA,TRBJ2-7,TRBD2,TRBV11-3,TGTGCCAGCAGCGCCCCCCCTGGTAGCGGGAGAAGGAGGTACGAGCAGTACTTC,CASSAPPGSGRRRYEQYF
NA,TRBJ1-5,TRBD1,TRBV27,TGTGCCAGCAGCCCACAGGGGGCGAAGGGCAATCAGCCCCAGCATTTT,CASSPQGAKGNQPQHF
NA,TRBJ2-5,TRBD1,TRBV5-1,TGCGCCAGCAGCTACAGGGGGATGGAGACCCAGTACTTC,CASSYRGMETQYF
few,TRBJ2-7,NA,TRBV19,TGTGCCAGTAGTGGCAGGGGTTTGGTCGAGCAGTACTTC,CASSGRGLVEQYF
NA,TRBJ2-3,TRBD1,TRBV9,TGTGCCAGCAGCGCCGGACAGGGGGTAGATACGCAGTATTTT,CASSAGQGVDTQYF
few,TRBJ1-5,NA,TRBV18,TGTGCCAGCTCACGGGGAGAGGAGCCCCAGCATTTT,CASSRGEEPQHF
NA,TRBJ2-1,NA,TRBV9,TGTGCCAGCAGCGTTTTTGGGGACACAAACTACAATGAGCAGTTCTTC,CASSVFGDTNYNEQFF
NA,TRBJ2-7,NA,TRBV7-6,TGTGCCAGCAGCTTAGGATCGGGACTTGTACGGAACGAGCAGTACTTC,CASSLGSGLVRNEQYF
NA,TRBJ2-7,NA,TRBV14,TGTGCCAGCGCCGGGGACACCTACGAGCAGTACTTC,CASAGDTYEQYF
NA,TRBJ1-1,TRBD1,TRBV9,TGTGCCAGCAGCCCCTTGACAGGGATCAAGAACACTGAAGCTTTCTTT,CASSPLTGIKNTEAFF
NA,TRBJ2-5,TRBD1,TRBV5-1,TGCGCCAGCAGCTTCACCGGGACAGGAATTGAAGAGACCCAGTACTTC,CASSFTGTGIEETQYF
NA,TRBJ2-7,NA,TRBV9,TGTGCCAGCAGCGTAGGAGGGAGCGAACTCTACGAGCAGTACTTC,CASSVGGSELYEQYF
NA,TRBJ2-1,NA,TRBV11-3,TGTGCCAGCAGCTTAGGGGGCTGGGTCGGTGAGCAGTTCTTC,CASSLGGWVGEQFF
NA,TRBJ2-7,NA,TRBV6-6,TGTGCCAGCAGTCCCCAGACCACTAGCTCCTACGAGCAGTACTTC,CASSPQTTSSYEQYF
NA,TRBJ2-5,NA,TRBV14,TGTGCCAGCAGCCAAGTGGGGACCCGGGGGAGGGAGACCCAGTACTTC,CASSQVGTRGRETQYF
NA,TRBJ2-5,NA,TRBV5-1,TGCGCCAGCAGCTTGGCAGGGTACCAAGAGACCCAGTACTTC,CASSLAGYQETQYF
once,TRBJ2-1,NA,TRBV5-8,TGTGCCAGCAGCTTCGGGTCAACGGAGCAGTTCTTC,CASSFGSTEQFF
few,TRBJ1-4,NA,TRBV18,TGTGCCAGCTCACCACTTTCAGGGGTTGAAAAACTGTTTTTT,CASSPLSGVEKLFF
NA,TRBJ2-5,NA,TRBV7-7,TGTGCTAGCAGCCCCGGGACTCTTGAGACCCAGTACTTC,CASSPGTLETQYF
NA,TRBJ2-7,TRBD2,TRBV29-1,TGCAGCGTTGTTACTAGCGGGAGGGTCTACGAGCAGTACTTC,CSVVTSGRVYEQYF
NA,TRBJ2-3,TRBD2,TRBV13,TGTGCCAGCAGCTCCCTAGCGGGAGAAGGGTGGAGCACAGATACGCAGTATTTT,CASSSLAGEGWSTDTQYF
NA,TRBJ1-5,NA,TRBV19,TGTGCCAGTAGAGACAGGTTAAACCAGCCCCAGCATTTT,CASRDRLNQPQHF
NA,TRBJ2-2,TRBD2,TRBV7-2,TGTGCCAGCAGCTTAAGGCTAGCGGGACGAACCGGGGAGCTGTTTTTT,CASSLRLAGRTGELFF
NA,TRBJ2-1,TRBD2,TRBV6-6,TGTGCCAGCGCCGGGAGGCGGGAGTACCATGAGCAGTTCTTC,CASAGRREYHEQFF
NA,TRBJ2-1,NA,TRBV7-9,TGTGCCAGCAGCATGACAGCACCTGAGCAGTTCTTC,CASSMTAPEQFF
NA,TRBJ2-2,NA,TRBV4-3,TGCGCCAGCAGCCCGCGAGCCCCAGGGGTCAACACCGGGGAGCTGTTTTTT,CASSPRAPGVNTGELFF
NA,TRBJ2-5,NA,TRBV6-1,TGTGCCAGCAGTGCCCCTGTGGGGGGGGGCGCAAAAAAGACCCAGTACTTC,CASSAPVGGGAKKTQYF
NA,TRBJ2-7,TRBD1,TRBV5-1,TGCGCCAGCAGCCCCACCCCTGGACAGGGGGCCTACGAGCAGTACTTC,CASSPTPGQGAYEQYF
NA,TRBJ2-7,NA,TRBV18,TGTGCCAGCTCACCACAGGGGTCCGAGCAGTACTTC,CASSPQGSEQYF
NA,TRBJ1-4,NA,TRBV18,TGTGCCAGCTCACCTCATCATGCAACTAATGAAAAACTGTTTTTT,CASSPHHATNEKLFF